The 12 T cell receptor beta chains presented below share a single source sample, sequenced in a study of naive and memory T cell subsets (dated by TCRdb to the late 2010s). Library preparation used UMI-ligation and nested PCR. TCRdb names Illumina MiSeq as the instrument used. Four rounds of PCR, run with the SP2 primer together with nested alpha and beta constant region primers, were used to amplify the ligated cDNA. The public reads were reanalyzed by TCRdb: fastp trimming at Q25, MiXCR alignment, in-frame beta chains only. Each entry merges the rows of one CDR3 protein and shows their most common DNA and genes. The sample table shows about 37,000 distinct CDR3 sequences, and roughly 9.6% are seen once. Of the sample, around 3.9% is held by the ten largest clones. The sample's treatment or condition, from its label and the paper: skin biopsy from PPD injection site in Mantoux-positive individual. The study described a robust, sensitive protocol for amplifying, sequencing and analyzing TCRs, using 3' ligation of a UMI-containing oligonucleotide to TCR cDNA.

Material: skin, obtained from a tuberculin skin test site. The receptors here all came from an adult in good health.

Only a few counts were recorded for this clonotype. The rearrangement uses TRBV20-1 and TRBJ1-2; D is unresolved. The CDR3 contains 16 residues. Germline CDR1 is DFQATT and CDR2 is SNEGSKA (reference sequence). With 0 bases removed from V and 8 bases from J, the gap between germline ends came to 22 bases. The CDR3 bases are TGCAGTGCTAGAGATTACTCCTCCGATGGGGAGTCGGGCTACACCTTC. Translation gives CSARDYSSDGESGYTF.

This clonotype occurred many times. This chain uses TRBV7-9 with TRBJ2-3; tentative D call: TRBD2 (6 bases). Looked up from germline, CDR1 is SEHNR and CDR2 is FQNEAQ (reference sequence). This CDR3 contains 18 residues. V gave up 0 bases and J gave up 4 bases, with 20 bases separating them. The CDR3 nucleotides are TGTGCCAGCAGCTTAGCCCAATCGGCGGAGGGGTGGGCAGATACGCAGTATTTT. This codes for CASSLAQSAEGWADTQYF.

This clonotype has more than one count but fewer than ten. The chain employs TRBV11-3 and TRBJ2-3, with D maybe TRBD1 (6 bases). This CDR3 spans 14 amino acids. V was trimmed by 5 bases and J by 7 bases, leaving 16 bases between them. Germline CDR1 and CDR2: SGHNT and YENEEA. CDR3 sequence (DNA): TGTGCCAGCAGCCCCGGACAGTCCAGGAATACGCAGTATTTT. Its protein is CASSPGQSRNTQYF.

This clonotype was counted between two and nine times. V gene TRBV7-8 combines with J gene TRBJ2-1; D uncertain. The CDR3 contains 12 residues. With 0 bases removed from V and 6 bases from J, the gap between germline ends came to 3 bases. The V gene's germline CDR1 is SGHVS and CDR2 FQNEAQ. The CDR3 nucleotides are TGTGCCAGCAGCTTAGCGTCCAATGAGCAGTTCTTC. As protein: CASSLASNEQFF.

This clonotype has a count of ten or more. J is TRBJ2-1 and V is TRBV10-3; 8 bases match TRBD2. The CDR3 consists of 17 residues. Germline lookup yields CDR1 ENHRY and CDR2 SYGVKD. V lost 2 bases and J lost 0; bases outside the gene matches: 6. CDR3 bases: TGTGCCATCAGTGAGGCTAGCGGGCAAAGCTCCTACAATGAGCAGTTCTTC. Amino acids: CAISEASGQSSYNEQFF.

This clonotype was detected many times. This chain uses TRBV29-1 with TRBJ2-7; 11 positions agree with TRBD1. This CDR3 has 15 residues. Germline V gene sequence: CDR1 SQVTM, CDR2 ANQGSEA. Trimming cost V 8 bases and J 0 bases; bases outside gene matches: 9. CDR3 nucleotide sequence: TGCAGCATCACCCTAGGGACAGGGGGCTCCTACGAGCAGTACTTC. Translated, it gives CSITLGTGGSYEQYF.

There are many counts of this clonotype. The chain uses TRBV12-3 or TRBV12-4 and TRBJ1-1; 10 nucleotides line up with TRBD1. This CDR3 is built from 13 residues. V dropped 8 bases and J dropped 4; count of bases not matched to a gene: 4. The CDR3 DNA sequence: TGTGCCAGCGGGGACAGGGGAGCCACTGAAGCTTTCTTT. Translating it yields CASGDRGATEAFF.

This clonotype is categorized as medium-sized. The DNA of the CDR3 is TGCAGTGCTAGAGGGGCTAGCGGGAGGGCCAGTTATGAGCAGTTCTTC. Protein: CSARGASGRASYEQFF. This rearrangement joins TRBV20-1 to TRBJ2-1; the match to TRBD2 covers 12 bases. CDR3 length equals 16 residues. Germline V gene sequence: CDR1 DFQATT, CDR2 SNEGSKA (reference sequence). J lost 8 bases, V lost 1 base, and 9 bases had no gene match.

This clonotype has a count of ten or more. The V gene is TRBV29-1, the J gene TRBJ2-7; weak D call: TRBD1 (6 bases). The V gene lost 6 bases and the J gene lost 4 bases, with 19 bases spanning the gap. The CDR3 covers 14 residues. Germline values: CDR1 SQVTM, CDR2 ANQGSEA. DNA for the CDR3: TGCAGCGTGATAGGCAGGGGCCTCGTTTACGAGCAGTACTTC. As protein: CSVIGRGLVYEQYF.

This clonotype was seen only a few times. The rearrangement joins TRBV2 to TRBJ2-1; 9 nucleotides match TRBD2. CDR1 SNHLY and CDR2 FYNNEI come from the germline V gene. The CDR3 totals 15 residues. V lost 6 bases to trimming and J lost 4 bases; unmatched junction nucleotides: 7. CDR3 bases: TGTGCCAGCAGGACGACTAGCGGACTTTACAATGAGCAGTTCTTC. Its translation is CASRTTSGLYNEQFF. Full variable domain (remainder filled in from reference TRBV2 and TRBJ2-1): EPEVTQTPSHQVTQMGQEVILRCVPISNHLYFYWYRQILGQKVEFLVSFYNNEISEKSEIFDDQFSVERPDGSNFTLKIRSTKLEDSAMYFCASRTTSGLYNEQFFGPGTRLTVL.

This clonotype appeared a few times. The chain recombines TRBV20-1 with TRBJ1-6; D perhaps matches TRBD1 (6 bases). This CDR3 is 15 amino acids long. Germline V lookup: CDR1 DFQATT, CDR2 SNEGSKA (reference sequence). The V and J ends lost 1 base and 5 bases respectively, with 12 bases between them. CDR3 coding DNA: TGCAGTGCTAGAGCCGAGACAGGAGATAATTCACCCCTCCACTTT. Protein: CSARAETGDNSPLHF.

This clonotype was recorded many times. The DNA of the CDR3 is TGTGCCAGCTCACCCGCCGGGACAGGGTACGAGCAGTACTTC. As protein: CASSPAGTGYEQYF. V and J are TRBV18 and TRBJ2-7; 9 bases are a match to TRBD1. This CDR3 has 14 amino acids. Per the germline V gene, CDR1 is KGHSH and CDR2 is LQKENI. V was pared by 3 bases and J by 4 bases, with 4 bases of the junction left unmatched.